The next 8 T cell receptor beta chains were all read from a single sample in a study of cytomegalovirus exposure and HLA in healthy donors. The PCR ran on 60 Vbeta and 13 Jbeta primers. Data came from immunoSEQ multiplex PCR; TCRdb stores just in-frame clones and leaves some out. The sample has some 140,000 clones; 73% are singletons. Sequences were obtained from PBMCs. These TCRs come from a middle-aged woman in good health and CMV-seronegative.

The gene calls are TRBV7-9 and TRBJ2-5; D not resolved. This CDR3 contains 14 residues. Trimming took 5 bases from V and 5 from J, leaving 15 bases between them. CDR1 SEHNR and CDR2 FQNEAQ come from the germline V gene (reference sequence). DNA of the CDR3: TGTGCCAGCAGCCCCACTGACGGCGGCGAGACCCAGTACTTC. This sequence encodes CASSPTDGGETQYF.

The chain recombines TRBV29-1 with TRBJ2-5; 9 bases are shared with TRBD2. In germline, CDR1 is SQVTM, CDR2 ANQGSEA. The length of the CDR3 is 15 residues. The trim removed 3 bases at V and 5 bases at J, leaving 10 bases unmatched. CDR3 DNA sequence: TGCAGCGTTGATATGGGACTAGCTAGTGCGGAGACCCAGTACTTC. Its protein is CSVDMGLASAETQYF.

This sequence joins TRBV7-9 and TRBJ2-3, with D perhaps TRBD2 (6 bases). The CDR3 spans 17 residues. Trimming left V 1 base short and J 1 base short, with 15 bases between. Germline V CDR1 and CDR2: SEHNR, FQNEAQ (reference sequence). In nucleotides, the CDR3 is TGTGCCAGCAGCTTAGGTCGACTAGGGGTGGGCACAGATACGCAGTATTTT. Residues: CASSLGRLGVGTDTQYF.

The rearrangement uses TRBV28 and TRBJ1-1; tentatively, D is TRBD1 (5 bases). V lost 5 bases and J 1 base, leaving 17 bases between the germline ends. Germline V gene data show CDR1 as MDHEN and CDR2 as SYDVKM. This CDR3 contains 16 residues. Written as DNA, the CDR3 is TGTGCCAGCAGTGAAACTGCAGGGTGGGGGAACACTGAAGCTTTCTTT. Its translation: CASSETAGWGNTEAFF.

The chain links TRBV6-6 to TRBJ1-1; D possibly corresponds to TRBD1 (5 bases). In germline, CDR1 is MNHNY, CDR2 SVGAGI (reference sequence). Between the trimmed V and J ends, which lost 7 bases and 4 bases, there was a span of 16 bases. The CDR3 extends over 14 amino acids. The CDR3 here is CASIRGGRGTEAFF. For the CDR3, the DNA is TGTGCCAGCATTCGGGGGGGTAGGGGCACTGAAGCTTTCTTT.

The chain is built from TRBV6-1 and TRBJ1-1; D gene unclear. With 1 base removed from V and 1 base from J, the gap between germline ends came to 4 bases. The CDR3 has 13 residues. Per germline, CDR1 MNHNS and CDR2 SASEGT. The CDR3 loop reads CASSEGQNTEAFF. The CDR3 nucleotides are TGTGCCAGCAGTGAAGGGCAGAACACTGAAGCTTTCTTT.

The chain recombines TRBV6-1 with TRBJ1-1; 12 nucleotides line up with TRBD1. Germline V gene lookup returns CDR1 MNHNS and CDR2 SASEGT. Trimming took 1 base from V and 3 from J; bases not matched to a gene: 9. The CDR3 covers 18 residues. CDR3 in amino acids: CASSEVPGQGAGDTEAFF. Here the CDR3 DNA reads TGTGCCAGCAGTGAAGTTCCGGGACAGGGGGCTGGTGACACTGAAGCTTTCTTT.

This clone has more than one count but fewer than ten. The V and J genes are TRBV19 and TRBJ1-1; 8 nucleotides align to TRBD1. The V and J ends lost 7 bases and 1 base, in that order; junction bases with no gene match: 14. CDR1 is LNHDA, CDR2 SQIVND, per germline (reference sequence). This CDR3 is built from 17 residues. In DNA, the CDR3 is TGTGCCAGTAACAAAGTAGGACAGGGCCGGGGGAACACTGAAGCTTTCTTT. Translation gives CASNKVGQGRGNTEAFF.